These T cell receptor beta chains were read from a single sample in a study of T cells in Graves' hyperthyroidism and ophthalmopathy. TCRdb analysed the multiplex PCR reads with MiXCR anew, one entry per CDR3 protein. The sample records approximately 490,000 distinct CDR3 sequences, 20% to 25% being singletons. Sequencing was done on a sample of blood. All receptors derive from a woman aged 65 to 85 with Graves' ophthalmopathy. Both conserved end residues are part of each CDR3. Fields, in order: clone size, J gene, V gene, D gene, CDR3 DNA, CDR3 protein. The D gene is left open where the match is weak. Size is stated for part of the rows, as once, few or many counts, or as a class when the clone is expanded.

clone_size: many; j_call: TRBJ2-3; v_call: TRBV2; d_call: TRBD2; cdr3_nt: TGTGCCAGCAGGGAGCGGGAGAGTACAGATACGCAGTATTTT; cdr3_aa: CASRERESTDTQYF
clone_size: few; j_call: TRBJ1-1; v_call: TRBV19; d_call: .; cdr3_nt: TGTGCCAGTAGTATAGATCGGACGGGAGCTTTCTTT; cdr3_aa: CASSIDRTGAFF
clone_size: .; j_call: TRBJ2-2; v_call: TRBV3-1; d_call: TRBD1; cdr3_nt: TGTGCCAGCAGACAGGGGGCCGTCGGGGAGCTGTTTTTT; cdr3_aa: CASRQGAVGELFF
clone_size: many; j_call: TRBJ1-3; v_call: TRBV28; d_call: .; cdr3_nt: TGTGCCAGCAGTTTCGGTGGCTCTGGAAACACCATATATTTT; cdr3_aa: CASSFGGSGNTIYF
clone_size: few; j_call: TRBJ2-5; v_call: TRBV7-2; d_call: TRBD1; cdr3_nt: TGTGCCAGCAGCACAAGACAGGGGGTCCAAAGGTACTTC; cdr3_aa: CASSTRQGVQRYF
clone_size: .; j_call: TRBJ2-4; v_call: TRBV2; d_call: TRBD1; cdr3_nt: TGTGCCAGCAGTGAGGCCAGGGGGCGGCAATTAAACATTCAGTACTTC; cdr3_aa: CASSEARGRQLNIQYF
clone_size: .; j_call: TRBJ1-2; v_call: TRBV5-6; d_call: .; cdr3_nt: TGTGCCAGCAGCTTGGCTGCCGGGATTACCTATGGCTACACCTTC; cdr3_aa: CASSLAAGITYGYTF
clone_size: few; j_call: TRBJ1-4; v_call: TRBV7-8; d_call: .; cdr3_nt: TGTGCCAGCAGCTTAAGCCCCGGGACAACTAATGAAAAACTGTTTTTT; cdr3_aa: CASSLSPGTTNEKLFF
clone_size: few; j_call: TRBJ2-1; v_call: TRBV3-1; d_call: .; cdr3_nt: TGTGCCAGCAGCCAACCCCCCGAGCAGTTCTTC; cdr3_aa: CASSQPPEQFF
clone_size: .; j_call: TRBJ2-7; v_call: TRBV11-2; d_call: .; cdr3_nt: TGTGCCAGCAGCTTAGTAATAGGGGGGGGGGCCATAACCTACGAGCAGTACTTC; cdr3_aa: CASSLVIGGGAITYEQYF
clone_size: many; j_call: TRBJ2-1; v_call: TRBV6-2/TRBV6-3; d_call: TRBD2; cdr3_nt: TGTGCCAGCAGTTATCCCAGCGGGATGTTGCTCGATGAGCAGTTCTTC; cdr3_aa: CASSYPSGMLLDEQFF
clone_size: few; j_call: TRBJ1-6; v_call: TRBV28; d_call: .; cdr3_nt: TGTGCCAGCAGTTTATCCCGCTGGACGACCAATTCACCCCTCCACTTT; cdr3_aa: CASSLSRWTTNSPLHF
clone_size: .; j_call: TRBJ2-3; v_call: TRBV20-1; d_call: .; cdr3_nt: TGCAGTGCTAGAGTGGGTAGCGGTCCCTCAGATACGCAGTATTTT; cdr3_aa: CSARVGSGPSDTQYF
clone_size: many; j_call: TRBJ2-3; v_call: TRBV7-2; d_call: TRBD2; cdr3_nt: TGTGCCAGCAGCTTAAGCCTAGCGGGAGGGGCAGATACGCAGTATTTT; cdr3_aa: CASSLSLAGGADTQYF
clone_size: many; j_call: TRBJ1-2; v_call: TRBV2; d_call: .; cdr3_nt: TGTGCCAGCGGATTAGGGGAGGCGTATGGCTACACCTTC; cdr3_aa: CASGLGEAYGYTF
clone_size: many; j_call: TRBJ1-5; v_call: TRBV4-1; d_call: TRBD1; cdr3_nt: TGCGCCAGCAGCCAAGATCAGGGGGGCGGACAGCCCCAGCATTTT; cdr3_aa: CASSQDQGGGQPQHF
clone_size: few; j_call: TRBJ2-3; v_call: TRBV11-3; d_call: TRBD1; cdr3_nt: TGTGCCAGCAGCCTCGGACAGGGCTGGGGGGATACGCAGTATTTT; cdr3_aa: CASSLGQGWGDTQYF
clone_size: few; j_call: TRBJ2-1; v_call: TRBV12-3/TRBV12-4; d_call: TRBD1; cdr3_nt: TGTGCCAGCAGTTCGTACCGGGACAGGCGGATCTCCTACAATGAGCAGTTCTTC; cdr3_aa: CASSSYRDRRISYNEQFF
clone_size: .; j_call: TRBJ2-3; v_call: TRBV20-1; d_call: TRBD2; cdr3_nt: TGCAGTGCTCCCGGGACTACCACAGATACGCAGTATTTT; cdr3_aa: CSAPGTTTDTQYF
clone_size: .; j_call: TRBJ1-4; v_call: TRBV7-6; d_call: .; cdr3_nt: TGTGCCAGCAGCTTAGGAGGAGGAGGGAATGAAAAACTGTTTTTT; cdr3_aa: CASSLGGGGNEKLFF
clone_size: .; j_call: TRBJ2-1; v_call: TRBV11-3; d_call: .; cdr3_nt: TGTGCCAGCAGCTTAGATCCCGCCAACTACAATGAGCAGTTCTTC; cdr3_aa: CASSLDPANYNEQFF
clone_size: few; j_call: TRBJ2-3; v_call: TRBV28; d_call: TRBD2; cdr3_nt: TGTGCCATTTCGCCCCTAGCGGGAGGCACAGATACGCAGTATTTT; cdr3_aa: CAISPLAGGTDTQYF
clone_size: few; j_call: TRBJ1-2; v_call: TRBV28; d_call: .; cdr3_nt: TGTGCCAGCAGTCGGGGCGGGGGCGGCTACACCTTC; cdr3_aa: CASSRGGGGYTF
clone_size: .; j_call: TRBJ1-2; v_call: TRBV20-1; d_call: .; cdr3_nt: TGCAGTGCTAGCCGAACAGGTTCCGATGGCTACACCTTC; cdr3_aa: CSASRTGSDGYTF
clone_size: few; j_call: TRBJ1-5; v_call: TRBV19; d_call: .; cdr3_nt: TGTGCCAGTAGTAAGGCCGCTGGAGGCAATCAGCCCCAGCATTTT; cdr3_aa: CASSKAAGGNQPQHF
clone_size: .; j_call: TRBJ2-7; v_call: TRBV3-1; d_call: .; cdr3_nt: TGTGCCGTGGGACAAGACTACGAGCAGTACTTC; cdr3_aa: CAVGQDYEQYF
clone_size: .; j_call: TRBJ2-7; v_call: TRBV6-6; d_call: TRBD1; cdr3_nt: TGTGCCAGCAGTTACTCTTCAGGGACAGGGATTGAGCAGTACTTC; cdr3_aa: CASSYSSGTGIEQYF
clone_size: few; j_call: TRBJ2-1; v_call: TRBV20-1; d_call: TRBD2; cdr3_nt: TGCAGTGCTAGAGGGACTAGCGAGTACAATGAGCAGTTCTTC; cdr3_aa: CSARGTSEYNEQFF
clone_size: .; j_call: TRBJ2-7; v_call: TRBV12-3/TRBV12-4; d_call: TRBD1; cdr3_nt: TGTGCCAGCAGTTATAGACAGGGGCTATACGAGCAGTACTTC; cdr3_aa: CASSYRQGLYEQYF
clone_size: .; j_call: TRBJ2-1; v_call: TRBV11-3; d_call: TRBD2; cdr3_nt: TGTGCCAGCAGCCGATCAGCGGGAGGGTCCTACAATGAGCAGTTCTTC; cdr3_aa: CASSRSAGGSYNEQFF
clone_size: few; j_call: TRBJ2-7; v_call: TRBV30; d_call: TRBD1; cdr3_nt: TGTGCCTTATCACTGGACAGGGGGCGAGAGCAGTACTTC; cdr3_aa: CALSLDRGREQYF
clone_size: .; j_call: TRBJ1-3; v_call: TRBV7-2; d_call: .; cdr3_nt: TGTGCCAGCCGTAGGACTCCGGGAAACACCATATATTTT; cdr3_aa: CASRRTPGNTIYF
clone_size: few; j_call: TRBJ2-7; v_call: TRBV20-1; d_call: TRBD2; cdr3_nt: TGCAGTGCTAGAGTAAACCGGGGACTAGCGGGAGAGGAAGAGCAGTACTTC; cdr3_aa: CSARVNRGLAGEEEQYF
clone_size: .; j_call: TRBJ2-3; v_call: TRBV29-1; d_call: .; cdr3_nt: TGCAGCGTTGCCCCCCCGGCAGATACGCAGTATTTT; cdr3_aa: CSVAPPADTQYF
clone_size: .; j_call: TRBJ2-7; v_call: TRBV29-1; d_call: .; cdr3_nt: TGCAGCGTCACTAGAAGGGGCTCCTACGAGCAGTACTTC; cdr3_aa: CSVTRRGSYEQYF
clone_size: many; j_call: TRBJ2-5; v_call: TRBV7-2; d_call: .; cdr3_nt: TGTGCCAGCAGCTTAAGCCAGGGGCGACAGACCCAGTACTTC; cdr3_aa: CASSLSQGRQTQYF
clone_size: few; j_call: TRBJ2-7; v_call: TRBV7-2; d_call: TRBD2; cdr3_nt: TGTGCCAGCAGCTCACTAGCGGGAGAGGCTGGCGAGCAGTACTTC; cdr3_aa: CASSSLAGEAGEQYF
clone_size: few; j_call: TRBJ2-7; v_call: TRBV5-4; d_call: .; cdr3_nt: TGTGCCAGCAGCTTGGGTCCGGGATCTACCTACGAGCAGTACTTC; cdr3_aa: CASSLGPGSTYEQYF
clone_size: .; j_call: TRBJ1-5; v_call: TRBV19; d_call: TRBD1; cdr3_nt: TGTGCCAGTATCCAGGGGGTAGGTCAGCCCCAGCATTTT; cdr3_aa: CASIQGVGQPQHF
clone_size: .; j_call: TRBJ2-1; v_call: TRBV27; d_call: TRBD2; cdr3_nt: TGTGCCAGCAGTTTATCTCTTTGGCGGGAGTTGAATGAGCAGTTCTTC; cdr3_aa: CASSLSLWRELNEQFF
clone_size: .; j_call: TRBJ2-3; v_call: TRBV5-4; d_call: .; cdr3_nt: TGTGCCAGCAGCTTGGGTGGTCTGTCCGGCACAGATACGCAGTATTTT; cdr3_aa: CASSLGGLSGTDTQYF
clone_size: .; j_call: TRBJ1-5; v_call: TRBV5-1; d_call: TRBD1; cdr3_nt: TGCGCCAGCAGCTTCGGGACAGGGGTTCAGCCCCAGCATTTT; cdr3_aa: CASSFGTGVQPQHF
clone_size: .; j_call: TRBJ2-3; v_call: TRBV5-1; d_call: .; cdr3_nt: TGCGCCAGCAGCTTGGTACCCGGGGACACAGATACGCAGTATTTT; cdr3_aa: CASSLVPGDTDTQYF
clone_size: many; j_call: TRBJ2-1; v_call: TRBV6-1; d_call: TRBD2; cdr3_nt: TGTGCCAGCAGTTCCACCACATCTAGCGGTAAGCAGTTCTTC; cdr3_aa: CASSSTTSSGKQFF